Listed here are 17 T cell receptor beta chains from one sample, sequenced in a study of blood T cells in healthy people across ages. A second PCR, run for roughly 7 to 11 cycles, used a sample-barcoded 5' primer plus a J-beta primer mix. One entry per CDR3 protein results from TCRdb running MiXCR on the 5' RACE reads. The sample has approximately 350,000 distinct CDR3 sequences; about 49% are singletons. Source material: blood. Receptors originate from a man in his sixties in good health.

This clonotype was picked up one time. V usage is TRBV20-1 and J usage is TRBJ1-5; 9 bases fit TRBD1. Germline assignment: CDR1 DFQATT and CDR2 SNEGSKA (reference sequence). The CDR3 is made up of 16 amino acids. V lost 1 base to trimming and J lost 4 bases; unmatched junction nucleotides: 8. DNA for the CDR3: TGCAGTGCTAGAGTTCTTACAGGGGGCTATAATCAGCCCCAGCATTTT. Its translation is CSARVLTGGYNQPQHF.

This clonotype has a single count. This chain connects TRBV20-1 to TRBJ2-6, with D perhaps TRBD1 or TRBD2 (5 bases each). V lost 1 base and J 0 bases, leaving 16 bases between the germline ends. The CDR3 has 18 amino acids. The V gene's germline CDR1 is DFQATT and CDR2 SNEGSKA (reference sequence). The CDR3 sequence: CSARADQGPSSGANVLTF. The CDR3 nucleotides are TGCAGTGCTAGAGCGGATCAGGGACCAAGCTCTGGGGCCAACGTCCTGACTTTC.

The rearrangement uses TRBV15 and TRBJ2-5, with 9 nucleotides matching TRBD1. The J call may be faulty, since TRBJ2-7 better matches the DNA end. Germline V lookup: CDR1 LNHNV, CDR2 YYDKDF (reference sequence). The CDR3 covers 15 residues. The CDR3 loop reads CATSRYGTGLNEQYF. The CDR3 region has the DNA TGTGCCACCAGCAGGTATGGGACAGGGCTAAACGAGCAGTACTTC.

This clonotype occurred a few times. The CDR3 loop is CASSPVGAPGQFF. The CDR3, as DNA: TGCGCCAGCAGCCCGGTCGGGGCACCAGGGCAGTTCTTC. This chain joins TRBV5-1 and TRBJ2-1, with D perhaps matching TRBD1 or TRBD2 (5 bases each). The germline V gene encodes CDR1 SGHRS and CDR2 YFSETQ. Trimming removed 4 bases at V and 12 bases at J, with 17 bases between. The CDR3 extends over 13 amino acids.

V is TRBV7-2 and J is TRBJ1-2, with 7 positions matching TRBD1. This CDR3 has 14 residues. Trimming at V came to 5 bases and at J to 4 bases, leaving 7 bases not matched to a gene. The germline gives CDR1 SGHTA, CDR2 FQGNSA. CDR3: CASSIQGGGYGYTF. The CDR3 DNA reads TGTGCCAGCAGCATCCAGGGGGGGGGCTATGGCTACACCTTC.

This clonotype was counted a few times. The chain links TRBV14 to TRBJ2-1, with D perhaps TRBD2 (6 bases). Germline loops: CDR1 SGHDN, CDR2 FVKESK. The CDR3 covers 17 residues. The ends were cut back, 0 bases at V and 6 bases at J, with 18 bases in the middle. The CDR3 spells CASSQDLGRGLFNEQFF. The CDR3 DNA reads as TGTGCCAGCAGCCAAGATCTGGGGCGGGGTCTCTTCAATGAGCAGTTCTTC.

Concerning this clonotype: A read error may produce the germline difference seen at one junction end. The chain links TRBV5-1 to TRBJ2-7, with TRBD1 as a possible D gene (5 bases). The CDR3 has 15 residues. The germline gives CDR1 SGHRS, CDR2 YFSETQ. The CDR3 DNA sequence: TGCGCCAGCAGCTTGGGGACACCCGGCTCCTGCGAGCAGTACTTC. Translated, it gives CASSLGTPGSCEQYF. The variable domain in full, with the rest retrieved from reference TRBV5-1 and TRBJ2-7, is KAGVTQTPRYLIKTRGQQVTLSCSPISGHRSVSWYQQTPGQGLQFLFEYFSETQRNKGNFPGRFSGRQFSNSRSEMNVSTLELGDSALYLCASSLGTPGSCEQYFGPGTRLTVT.

This clonotype was seen ten or more times. A single base separates this from a much larger clone, so it may be a read error. J is TRBJ2-5 and V is TRBV5-1; the match to TRBD2 covers 7 bases. The CDR3 runs to 15 residues. The germline CDR1 and CDR2 sequences are SGHRS and YFSETQ. With V trimmed by 4 bases and J by 11 bases, 17 bases remained unmatched. CDR3 nucleotide sequence: TGCGCCAGCAGCACCGGGACTACCAGATACAATGAGCAGTACTTC. Protein product: CASSTGTTRYNEQYF.

V is TRBV5-1 and J is TRBJ2-7, with 11 bases lining up with TRBD2. Germline CDR1 SGHRS, CDR2 YFSETQ. CDR3 length: 15 residues. Trimming removed 4 bases from V and 2 bases from J; junction bases left unmatched: 5. Written as DNA, the CDR3 is TGCGCCAGCAGCATGACTAGCGGGAACCCCTACGAGCAGTACTTC. Translated, it gives CASSMTSGNPYEQYF.

This clonotype was picked up many times. The gene calls are TRBV15 and TRBJ2-5; TRBD1 matches 7 bases. The germline V gene has CDR1 LNHNV and CDR2 YYDKDF (reference sequence). The CDR3 consists of 17 residues. The J segment lost 1 base and the V segment lost 0 bases, leaving 8 bases of the junction unmatched. The DNA for the CDR3 is TGTGCCACCAGCAGAGAAGTGTGGGGGACAGTCCAAGAGACCCAGTACTTC. Translating gives CATSREVWGTVQETQYF.

The chain has TRBV7-2 and TRBJ2-5; weak D call: TRBD2 (5 bases). This CDR3 has 16 amino acids. CDR1 SGHTA and CDR2 FQGNSA come from the germline V gene. The V end was cut by 1 base, the J end by 2 bases, with 14 bases between. The CDR3 loop reads CASSLVGGVGQETQYF. The DNA for the CDR3 is TGTGCCAGCAGCTTAGTCGGAGGAGTAGGTCAAGAGACCCAGTACTTC.

This clonotype has just a few counts. The V gene is TRBV5-4, the J gene TRBJ1-2, with D unclear. This CDR3 has 16 residues. The germline CDR1 and CDR2 sequences are SGHNT and YYREEE (reference sequence). With 4 bases removed from V and 0 bases from J, the gap between germline ends came to 16 bases. The chain's CDR3 is CASSQPQQRTNYGYTF. CDR3 sequence (DNA): TGTGCCAGCAGCCAACCACAGCAAAGAACTAACTATGGCTACACCTTC. The whole variable domain, remainder taken from reference TRBV5-4 and TRBJ1-2, is ETGVTQSPTHLIKTRGQQVTLRCSSQSGHNTVSWYQQALGQGPQFIFQYYREEENGRGNFPPRFSGLQFPNYSSELNVNALELDDSALYLCASSQPQQRTNYGYTFGSGTRLTVV.

The chain joins TRBV5-1 to TRBJ2-3, with 8 bases identical to TRBD2. The trim removed 3 bases at V and 2 bases at J, leaving 5 bases unmatched. Germline-derived CDR1 and CDR2 are SGHRS and YFSETQ. CDR3 length: 15 residues. For the CDR3, the DNA is TGCGCCAGCAGCTCCGGGGGGGGGTACACAGATACGCAGTATTTT. Translation gives CASSSGGGYTDTQYF.

V usage is TRBV20-1 and J usage is TRBJ2-7; TRBD2 matches at 9 bases. Germline lookup yields CDR1 DFQATT and CDR2 SNEGSKA (reference sequence). The CDR3 extends over 12 amino acids. CDR3 coding DNA: TGCAGGGGGGGAGGAGCGGGAGGTGAGCAGTACTTC. It is translated as CRGGGAGGEQYF.

V and J are TRBV5-1 and TRBJ2-1; 11 nucleotides line up with TRBD2. This CDR3 comprises 16 residues. Trimming removed 2 bases from V and 10 bases from J; junction bases left unmatched: 11. Germline V gene data show CDR1 as SGHRS and CDR2 as YFSETQ. CDR3 in amino acids: CASSFAPLAGVSEQFF. Written as DNA, the CDR3 is TGCGCCAGCAGCTTCGCCCCACTAGCGGGGGTGAGCGAGCAGTTCTTC.

The chain is built from TRBV27 and TRBJ2-7; D may be TRBD2 (7 bases). Germline-derived CDR1 and CDR2 are MNHEY and SMNVEV (reference sequence). The CDR3 consists of 15 residues. The germline V and J ends were trimmed by 3 bases and 4 bases, with 16 bases remaining between them. The CDR3, as DNA: TGTGCCAGCAGTTTTCGGATGAGGGGGGGATACGAGCAGTACTTC. Translated: CASSFRMRGGYEQYF.

This clonotype was observed once. The gene calls are TRBV7-2 and TRBJ2-5, with 8 nucleotides matching TRBD2. With 2 bases clipped from V and 5 bases from J, the junction kept 7 bases outside the gene matches. The CDR3 contains 15 residues. Germline V gives CDR1 SGHTA, CDR2 FQGNSA. The CDR3 DNA follows: TGTGCCAGCAGCTTACGGGGCGGGGGGTCTGAGACCCAGTACTTC. This sequence encodes CASSLRGGGSETQYF.